What follows is one TCR beta chain and its context. This clone was found once. Its antigen is not yet known. No clone much larger than this one lies a single base away; base qualities are absent. The junction shows trimming of 6 bases on V and 6 bases on J, plus 19 bases between the germline ends. Per the germline V gene (reference sequence), MNHEY is the CDR1 and SMNVEV is the CDR2. CDR3 length: 15 amino acids, cysteine to phenylalanine. Of the read, only the CDR3 DNA is kept; its 45 bases are in frame from base 1. These data come from a study of radiotherapy plus CTLA-4 blockade in lung cancer (dated by TCRdb to 2017 to 2018). Regarding the complete study: Among the enrolled patients, approximately 18% had an objective response, and 25% to 40% reached disease control. Study-wide conclusions, independent of this receptor: Early dynamic changes in blood T cell clones, together with increased serum interferon-beta after radiation, were reported as the strongest predictors of response. TCR clones derived from tumors expanded in peripheral blood after treatment with radiotherapy and ipilimumab.

Focal radiation therapy combined with CTLA-4 blockade (ipilimumab) was tested in patients with chemo-refractory metastatic non-small-cell lung cancer. Libraries were prepared through the immunoSEQ multiplex PCR assay. TCRdb took this table from immuneACCESS and kept in-frame rearrangements with V and J called. Such tables lack part of the clones; where checked against another copy, unresolved V genes explain under half of the gap, and the rest is unexplained. The sample table lists about 95,000 clones, about 80% of them with a count of one. Around 0.8% of the sample is held by the ten biggest clonotypes.

This TCR came from a human donor with non-small cell lung cancer who had stable disease on radiotherapy plus ipilimumab. The material was peripheral blood, obtained from a patient treated with radiotherapy plus ipilimumab. Recombination joined TRBV27 with TRBJ2-3; the best D guess is TRBD1, with 6 bases matching. The sequence in DNA is TGTGCCAGCAGCGGCACGGACGCCAGGGGTGATACGCAGTATTTT. Its protein reads: CASSGTDARGDTQYF.